The 28 T cell receptor beta chains given below trace back to one sample, sequenced in a study of memory CD4+ T cells and cytomegalovirus serostatus (dated by TCRdb to the late 2010s). A FACSAria II was used to sort memory CD4+ T cells, defined as single viable CD3+CD4+CD8-CD45RO+ cells. The library was obtained by the immunoSEQ multiplex PCR assay. This immuneACCESS table, as held by TCRdb, lists in-frame sequences with V and J called but not all clones. Of the missing ones, under half trace to an unresolved V gene in checked studies; the others have no known cause. The sample table lists 80,000 to 100,000 clones, over 70% of them with a count of one. The top ten clonotypes cover 3.6% of the sample. Sequenced input: memory CD4+ T cells from blood. The origin of the receptors is an adult in good health and CMV-seropositive.

The chain is built from TRBV5-1 and TRBJ1-2; D gene ambiguous. V was cut by 1 base and J by 8 bases, with 12 bases left in between. Germline CDR1 reads SGHRS; CDR2 reads YFSETQ. The CDR3 loop spans 13 amino acids. This CDR3 reads CASSLQGPDGYTF. CDR3 nucleotides: TGCGCCAGCAGCTTGCAAGGACCCGACGGCTACACCTTC.

The chain couples TRBV6-4 to TRBJ1-5; D is possibly TRBD1 (5 bases). Germline assignment: CDR1 MRHNA and CDR2 SNTAGT. There are 13 residues in the CDR3. The germline V and J ends were trimmed by 4 bases and 7 bases, with 11 bases remaining between them. The CDR3 region has the DNA TGTGCCAGCAGTGCGGGGGGTGGACAGCCCCAGCATTTT. The encoded protein is CASSAGGGQPQHF.

The chain is built from TRBV7-8 and TRBJ1-1; tentatively, D is TRBD1 (5 bases). CDR3 length: 14 residues. V dropped 5 bases and J dropped 0 bases, with 10 bases sitting between them. Germline V gives CDR1 SGHVS, CDR2 FQNEAQ. CDR3 protein: CASSPRGMNTEAFF. Written as DNA, the CDR3 is TGTGCCAGCAGCCCGCGGGGGATGAACACTGAAGCTTTCTTT.

V gene TRBV28 combines with J gene TRBJ1-2, with D unresolved. CDR1 is MDHEN, CDR2 SYDVKM, per germline. This CDR3 comprises 11 residues. The ends were cut back, 10 bases at V and 4 bases at J, with 10 bases in the middle. CDR3 residues: CATGWSYGYTF. The CDR3 nucleotides are TGTGCCACAGGATGGAGCTATGGCTACACCTTC.

This sequence joins TRBV5-1 and TRBJ2-7; a possible D gene is TRBD2 (6 bases). Per the germline V gene, CDR1 is SGHRS and CDR2 is YFSETQ. The CDR3 is 15 residues long. V lost 0 bases and J lost 1, with 11 bases in between. The CDR3 region is CASSLASRGSYEQYF. For the CDR3, the DNA is TGCGCCAGCAGCTTGGCCTCTCGGGGGTCCTACGAGCAGTACTTC.

V usage is TRBV20-1 and J usage is TRBJ2-1; D remains ambiguous. Germline CDR1 reads DFQATT; CDR2 reads SNEGSKA (reference sequence). Trimming took 4 bases from V and 7 from J, leaving 5 bases between them. This CDR3 region has 10 residues. The CDR3 region is CSAKRNEQFF. The CDR3, as DNA: TGCAGTGCTAAGCGAAATGAGCAGTTCTTC.

This clone was detected only a few times. This sequence joins TRBV5-4 and TRBJ2-1; 9 bases align to TRBD2. The V gene end was trimmed by 4 bases and the J gene end by 7 bases; junction bases not matched to a gene: 9. This CDR3 is built from 15 residues. In germline, CDR1 is SGHNT, CDR2 YYREEE (reference sequence). CDR3 residues: CASSRSGSGSNEQFF. The CDR3 nucleotides read TGTGCCAGCAGCCGTAGCGGGAGTGGTAGTAATGAGCAGTTCTTC.

Details on this clone: Other DNA sequences in this sample translate to the same CDR3. The chain uses TRBV5-4 and TRBJ2-5; D call uncertain. The V gene lost 1 base and the J gene lost 4 bases, with 5 bases spanning the gap. Germline-derived CDR1 and CDR2 are SGHNT and YYREEE (reference sequence). The CDR3 length is 12 residues. In nucleotides, the CDR3 is TGTGCCAGCAGCTTGAACGGAGAGACCCAGTACTTC. Residues: CASSLNGETQYF.

The genes are TRBV6-1 and TRBJ2-7; D might be TRBD2 (5 bases). The CDR3 spans 12 residues. Germline CDR1 and CDR2: MNHNS and SASEGT. Trimming shortened V by 8 bases and J by 1 base, and 9 bases separated the two germline ends. The CDR3, as DNA: TGTGCCAGCGAGGGATCATCCTACGAGCAGTACTTC. The encoded protein is CASEGSSYEQYF.

The chain recombines TRBV6-1 with TRBJ1-5; unclear D gene. CDR1 is MNHNS, CDR2 SASEGT, per germline. V dropped 7 bases and J dropped 5 bases, with 12 bases sitting between them. CDR3 length equals 13 residues. CDR3 DNA sequence: TGTGCCAGCACAGGTGAGCTAGATCAGCCCCAGCATTTT. Translating it yields CASTGELDQPQHF.

DNA of the CDR3: TGTGCCAGCAGGCCCGGCGAGGGGCAAGGAAACACCATATATTTT. Translated: CASRPGEGQGNTIYF. The V call is TRBV6-5, the J call TRBJ1-3; D may be TRBD1 (5 bases). The germline CDR1 and CDR2 sequences are MNHEY and SVGAGI. V lost 6 bases and J 4 bases, leaving 16 bases between the germline ends. CDR3 size: 15 residues.

The J gene is TRBJ2-5, the V gene TRBV7-9; possible D gene TRBD1, 7 bases. The DNA end is more similar to TRBJ2-7, so the J call may be wrong. CDR1 SEHNR and CDR2 FQNEAQ come from the germline V gene (reference sequence). The CDR3 is 14 residues long. This CDR3 reads CASSSQGGSYEQYF. The CDR3 bases are TGTGCCAGCAGCTCGCAGGGGGGCTCCTACGAGCAGTACTTC.

The J gene is TRBJ2-3, the V gene TRBV13; D is undetermined. CDR3 length: 14 amino acids. V was cut by 1 base and J by 7 bases, with 12 bases left in between. The germline CDR1 and CDR2 sequences are PRHDT and FYEKMQ (reference sequence). CDR3 region: CASSLAGIQNTQYF. The CDR3 DNA sequence: TGTGCCAGCAGCTTAGCAGGAATTCAAAATACGCAGTATTTT.

This sequence joins TRBV30 and TRBJ2-5, with D perhaps TRBD1 (5 bases). Germline-derived CDR1 and CDR2 are GTSNPN and SVGIG (reference sequence). CDR3 length: 13 amino acids. V was cut by 7 bases and J by 5 bases, with 17 bases left in between. The DNA of the CDR3 is TGTGCCTTTAAAGGGGCATTCAAGGAGACCCAGTACTTC. It yields the protein CAFKGAFKETQYF.

V usage is TRBV5-1 and J usage is TRBJ2-1; D might be TRBD2 (5 bases). Trimming removed 2 bases from V and 6 bases from J, with 15 bases in between. Germline V gene data show CDR1 as SGHRS and CDR2 as YFSETQ. This CDR3 has 15 amino acids. DNA of the CDR3: TGCGCCAGCAGCTTTAGCGTGACCAGGTTCAATGAGCAGTTCTTC. Amino acids: CASSFSVTRFNEQFF.

In this sample, this clone turned up a few times. The chain employs TRBV27 and TRBJ1-5, with D hard to call. Looked up from germline, CDR1 is MNHEY and CDR2 is SMNVEV (reference sequence). Trimming took 4 bases from V and 4 from J, leaving 20 bases between them. The length of the CDR3 is 17 residues. In DNA, the CDR3 is TGTGCCAGCAGTTCCTCCCCCCAGTTCCGGGGTAATCAGCCCCAGCATTTT. The encoded protein is CASSSSPQFRGNQPQHF.

The chain links TRBV4-1 to TRBJ1-2; D uncertain. Trimming left V 6 bases short and J 8 bases short, with 22 bases between. Germline CDR1 is MGHRA and CDR2 is YSYEKL. The CDR3 consists of 15 residues. DNA of the CDR3: TGCGCCAGCAGAATAAGTCCGGGCGATATTTCCGGCTACACCTTC. Its translation is CASRISPGDISGYTF.

The chain links TRBV18 to TRBJ1-5; possible D gene TRBD1, 6 bases. With 4 bases removed from V and 5 bases from J, the gap between germline ends came to 15 bases. Per the germline V gene, CDR1 is KGHSH and CDR2 is LQKENI. The CDR3 covers 15 residues. The CDR3 loop is CASSLLQGKDQPQHF. The CDR3 DNA is TGTGCCAGCTCACTATTACAGGGAAAGGATCAGCCCCAGCATTTT.

This rearrangement joins TRBV4-2 to TRBJ2-7; D is undetermined. Deletions cut 5 bases from V and 0 bases from J, with 8 bases between. The CDR3 runs to 13 residues. Germline CDR1 and CDR2: LGHNA and YNFKEQ. The CDR3 loop reads CASSALHSYEQYF. The CDR3, as DNA: TGTGCCAGCAGCGCGCTCCACTCCTACGAGCAGTACTTC.

This sequence joins TRBV9 and TRBJ1-5; no reliable D call. Between the trimmed V and J ends, which lost 0 bases and 6 bases, there was a span of 7 bases. This CDR3 contains 13 residues. Per the germline V gene, CDR1 is SGDLS and CDR2 is YYNGEE. The CDR3 here is CASSVDSGQPQHF. DNA of the CDR3: TGTGCCAGCAGCGTAGATTCTGGTCAGCCCCAGCATTTT.

CDR3 in amino acids: CASSEAQEAELFF. The CDR3 DNA reads TGTGCCAGCAGTGAAGCTCAGGAGGCGGAGCTGTTTTTT. V and J are TRBV6-1 and TRBJ2-2, with D possibly matching TRBD2 (5 bases). V dropped 0 bases and J dropped 10 bases, with 9 bases sitting between them. The CDR3 is 13 amino acids. Germline V gene lookup returns CDR1 MNHNS and CDR2 SASEGT.

This clone was seen just once. The chain has TRBV29-1 and TRBJ2-5; D gene unclear. Trimming left V 6 bases short and J 4 bases short, with 9 bases between. CDR1 and CDR2 from the germline V gene are SQVTM and ANQGSEA. The CDR3 length is 11 residues. CDR3 nucleotide sequence: TGCAGCGTAACCCCCGGAGAGACCCAGTACTTC. Amino acid sequence: CSVTPGETQYF.

This clone has just one count. The chain employs TRBV6-1 and TRBJ2-1; D is possibly TRBD2 (6 bases). The V and J ends lost 2 bases and 2 bases respectively, with 13 bases between them. The CDR3 contains 16 residues. From germline, CDR1 is MNHNS and CDR2 SASEGT. The CDR3, as DNA: TGTGCCAGCAGTGAAAGGGGAGGTTCACCCTACAATGAGCAGTTCTTC. Translating gives CASSERGGSPYNEQFF.

The V gene is TRBV5-1, the J gene TRBJ1-5; D unclear. This CDR3 spans 16 amino acids. In germline, CDR1 is SGHRS, CDR2 YFSETQ. V was shortened by 0 bases and J by 1 base, with 11 bases between the two germline ends. The CDR3 loop is CASSLAPGWSNQPQHF. CDR3 DNA: TGCGCCAGCAGCTTGGCCCCGGGGTGGAGCAATCAGCCCCAGCATTTT.

The rearrangement links TRBV12-2 to TRBJ2-4; the table calls TRBD1, which could not be checked here. TRBV12-2 has pseudogene status. This CDR3 is 18 amino acids long. This CDR3 is CASRLAIGTALAKNIQYF. The CDR3 DNA follows: TGTGCAAGTCGCTTAGCGATCGGGACAGCACTAGCCAAAAACATTCAGTACTTC.

The chain joins TRBV5-1 to TRBJ2-7; D perhaps matches TRBD1 (5 bases). The CDR3 extends over 16 amino acids. Trimming stripped 4 bases from V and 1 base from J, with 18 bases between. CDR1 is SGHRS and CDR2 is YFSETQ in the germline V gene. CDR3 residues: CASSRTVSGPSYEQYF. The CDR3 region has the DNA TGCGCCAGCAGCAGGACCGTCTCAGGGCCGTCCTACGAGCAGTACTTC.

The chain couples TRBV19 to TRBJ2-3, with 10 bases aligning to TRBD2. The CDR3 is 16 residues long. Germline-derived CDR1 and CDR2 are LNHDA and SQIVND (reference sequence). Losses at the gene ends were 5 bases for V and 3 bases for J; bases not matched to a gene: 8. For the CDR3, the DNA is TGTGCCAGTAGTTCCTTCCCAGCGGGAGGGACAGATACGCAGTATTTT. Translated, it gives CASSSFPAGGTDTQYF. The full variable domain, completed using reference TRBV19 and TRBJ2-3, is DGGITQSPKYLFRKEGQNVTLSCEQNLNHDAMYWYRQDPGQGLRLIYYSQIVNDFQKGDIAEGYSVSREKKESFPLTVTSAQKNPTAFYLCASSSFPAGGTDTQYFGPGTRLTVL.

The V and J genes are TRBV6-1 and TRBJ2-1; a possible D gene is TRBD2 (6 bases). The V end was cut by 1 base, the J end by 1 base, with 14 bases between. This CDR3 contains 17 residues. Germline CDR1 is MNHNS and CDR2 is SASEGT. This CDR3 is CASSEVGTRGSYNEQFF. The CDR3 DNA reads TGTGCCAGCAGTGAAGTCGGGACCCGGGGGTCCTACAATGAGCAGTTCTTC.